The 5 T cell receptor beta chains below all came from one sample that was sequenced in a study of post-analysis software for immune sequencing data. Researchers reported that TCR beta cDNA libraries carried unique molecular identifiers. One entry per CDR3 protein, called by TCRdb with MiXCR from the PCR reads. Of about 380,000 distinct CDR3 sequences detected, about a third appear once; the ten largest clones hold 13%. The study's findings and limits: Relative to controls, patients had 4 or 5 TRBV segments at higher frequency, with TRBV5-6, TRBV5-1 and TRBV20-1 among these.

Antigens for these TCRs are unknown. The sample taken for sequencing was blood. The receptors were gathered from a girl aged 10-17 years with multiple sclerosis.

The gene calls are TRBV6-5 and TRBJ2-3; D is unresolved. The CDR3 runs 15 residues. Trimming removed 3 bases at V and 1 base at J, with 11 bases between. CDR1 and CDR2 (germline): MNHEY, SVGAGI. CDR3 loop: CASSYGHFRTDTQYF. As DNA, the CDR3 is TGTGCCAGCAGTTATGGCCACTTTCGCACAGATACGCAGTATTTT.

The chain carries TRBV6-6 and TRBJ2-4; tentatively, D is TRBD2 (5 bases). Germline CDR1 and CDR2: MNHNY and SVGAGI (reference sequence). Trimming removed 6 bases at V and 0 bases at J, with 15 bases between. This CDR3 spans 16 amino acids. The CDR3: CASRGGRGLAKNIQYF. For the CDR3, the DNA is TGTGCCAGCAGAGGAGGACGGGGTCTAGCCAAAAACATTCAGTACTTC.

The V gene is TRBV6-5, the J gene TRBJ2-1, with 11 positions matching TRBD2. The CDR3 has 17 residues. The germline V gene has CDR1 MNHEY and CDR2 SVGAGI. J gave up 0 bases and V 4 bases, and 5 bases lay outside the gene matches. The CDR3 protein is CASSSIAGGFSYNEQFF. In DNA, the CDR3 is TGTGCCAGCAGTTCAATAGCGGGGGGGTTCTCCTACAATGAGCAGTTCTTC.

At least ten counts were recorded for this clonotype. The genes are TRBV6-6 and TRBJ2-1; unclear D gene. Germline V gene sequence: CDR1 MNHNY, CDR2 SVGAGI (reference sequence). Trimming pared 2 bases from V and 6 bases from J, leaving 8 bases between. The CDR3 sequence is 13 residues long. CDR3 sequence (DNA): TGTGCCAGCAGTTACGCCCGGAGCAATGAGCAGTTCTTC. Its protein product is CASSYARSNEQFF.

The chain has TRBV6-6 and TRBJ2-6; 7 bases fit TRBD1. Germline-derived CDR1 and CDR2 are MNHNY and SVGAGI (reference sequence). This CDR3 has 16 amino acids. The V segment lost 5 bases and the J segment 0 bases; nucleotides outside the gene matches: 4. CDR3 amino acids: CASSDRALSGANVLTF. The CDR3 nucleotides read TGTGCCAGCAGTGACAGGGCCCTCTCTGGGGCCAACGTCCTGACTTTC.